This T cell receptor (beta chain) was obtained from a study of human T cells and chemical hapten exposure. Looking at the study overall: There were per-sample TCR yield variations, arising mainly from small pooled library volume differences. Study outcomes and limitations: With regard to DPC sensitization, TCRs above 1 in 1000 frequency did not change.

Individual cDNA molecules each carried unique molecular identifiers attached by the library. The authors' processing: Per sample, the median was 95,638 TCRs, with values from approximately 25,000 to 650,000. TCRdb independently ran MiXCR on the RACE reads; one entry per CDR3 protein. For this entry, the V and J calls and clone size follow TCRdb and not the study's own pipeline. The repertoire holds roughly 30,000 distinct CDR3 sequences, with about 7.2% as singletons. The sample's time point: healthy volunteer bleed at 2 weeks. Unfractionated whole blood served as the source for total RNA extraction. Germline CDR1 reads MDHEN; CDR2 reads SYDVKM. V was pared by 6 bases and J by 3 bases, with 8 bases of the junction left unmatched. The CDR3 is made up of 15 amino acids. In this sample, this clonotype is medium-sized. As yet, its antigen is unknown.

The specimen sequenced was whole blood. The origin of this receptor is a human donor in good health. Some clones in this sample may be carry-over from other donors' samples. The rearrangement links TRBV28 to TRBJ1-1, with 9 bases fitting TRBD1. The CDR3, as DNA: TGTGCCAGCAGGGGACAGGGTGGGAGATACACTGAAGCTTTCTTT. It encodes CASRGQGGRYTEAFF.